This T cell receptor (beta chain) was retrieved from a study of technical replicates of blood from a handful of donors. Germline V gives CDR1 MNHNS, CDR2 SASEGT. This CDR3 has 13 residues. V lost 4 bases and J lost 1, with 7 bases in between. This clone was counted once. Produced via immunoSEQ multiplex PCR; TCRdb's table is partial and in-frame only. The sample holds some 80,000 clones, about 96% seen once. J is TRBJ1-1 and V is TRBV6-1, with D possibly matching TRBD1 (6 bases). The TCR comes from a human donor in good health. The source material was T cells isolated from PBMCs. This CDR3 reads CASSVQGNTEAFF. In nucleotides, the CDR3 is TGTGCCAGCAGTGTACAGGGGAACACTGAAGCTTTCTTT.